Below are 6 T cell receptor beta chains sequenced from a single sample in a study of regulatory T cells in long-lasting Graves disease. TCRdb fed the reads into MiXCR, producing one record per CDR3 protein. Of around 1,100 distinct CDR3 sequences listed, approximately 80% are singletons. Isolated PBMC RNA provided the starting material for the TCR library. The sample consisted of peripheral blood mononuclear cells (PBMCs), taken with antithyroid drug treatment, in newly diagnosed or persistent Graves disease (not recorded which). The receptors here all came from a woman in her 30s with Graves disease.

V and J are TRBV14 and TRBJ2-3, with 11 bases matching TRBD1. The CDR3 spans 16 residues. CDR1 is SGHDN and CDR2 is FVKESK in the germline V gene. Germline trimming cut 1 base from V and 6 bases from J; bases unmatched to any gene: 6. The CDR3 loop is CASSQAGQGARDTQYF. CDR3 DNA: TGTGCCAGCAGCCAAGCCGGACAGGGGGCGAGGGATACGCAGTATTTT.

This clonotype is labeled large (0.1 to 1%). The chain has TRBV28 and TRBJ2-1; 9 nucleotides agree with TRBD2. The CDR3 runs 16 residues. V dropped 1 base and J dropped 5; count of bases not matched to a gene: 6. CDR1 is MDHEN, CDR2 SYDVKM, per germline. For the CDR3, the DNA is TGTGCCAGCAGTTTATTTGTGACTAGCGGTAACAATGAGCAGTTCTTC. As protein: CASSLFVTSGNNEQFF.

The CDR3 sequence is CASMGQKDWISSYNEQFF. Here the CDR3 DNA reads TGTGCCAGTATGGGGCAGAAAGACTGGATAAGCTCCTACAATGAGCAGTTCTTC. The rearrangement joins TRBV19 to TRBJ2-1, with D tentatively TRBD1 (5 bases). Germline V gives CDR1 LNHDA, CDR2 SQIVND (reference sequence). The CDR3 covers 18 residues. The V gene lost 7 bases and the J gene lost 0 bases, with 22 bases spanning the gap.

The chain combines TRBV28 with TRBJ2-7, with 7 positions matching TRBD2. With V trimmed by 3 bases and J by 6 bases, 11 bases remained unmatched. The CDR3 spans 15 residues. The germline V gene has CDR1 MDHEN and CDR2 SYDVKM. CDR3 DNA sequence: TGTGCCAGCAGTTTTTTCGGGGAAGCGGGGCTCGAGCAGTACTTC. Its protein product is CASSFFGEAGLEQYF.

The V call is TRBV10-3, the J call TRBJ1-6; D remains ambiguous. The V gene lost 6 bases and the J gene lost 7 bases, with 10 bases spanning the gap. Germline-derived CDR1 and CDR2 are ENHRY and SYGVKD. This CDR3 comprises 13 residues. CDR3 DNA: TGTGCCATCAGACCCGGAAGCAATTCACCCCTCCACTTT. This encodes CAIRPGSNSPLHF.

The chain joins TRBV28 to TRBJ2-1; 11 nucleotides agree with TRBD1. The CDR3 is 15 amino acids. J gave up 6 bases and V 7 bases, and 8 bases lay outside the gene matches. Germline V gene data show CDR1 as MDHEN and CDR2 as SYDVKM. The CDR3 sequence is CASTLGGQGGNEQFF. In DNA, the CDR3 is TGTGCCAGCACCCTGGGGGGACAGGGGGGCAATGAGCAGTTCTTC.